This note documents a single T cell receptor beta chain sequence. What it binds is unknown. The record originates from a study of vaccination effects on CD4 cells after COVID-19. Whole-study context: Antigen-specific CD4+ T cells were expanded (with viral peptide pools) by the ViraFEST assay ahead of sequencing.

Sequencing used immunoSEQ multiplex PCR; TCRdb keeps in-frame clones, though not all of them. The sample has around 70,000 clones, 75% to 80% seen once. The authors isolated CD4+ T cells after more than eight days of culture. Days 3 and 7 were when half the medium was replaced with IL-2 medium. Trimming left V 0 bases short and J 8 bases short, with 19 bases between. The CDR3 sequence is 16 residues long. Germline V gene data show CDR1 as MNHNS and CDR2 as SASEGT. Study outcomes and limitations: The study enrolled few convalescent patients and sampled no early post-infection timepoints. Cross-reaction with common cold coronaviruses was seen in only 1 of 255 vaccine-induced clones from healthy vaccinees.

Specimen: CD4+ T cells from PBMCs cultured without peptide, collected before COVID-19 vaccination. The chain has TRBV6-1 and TRBJ1-2; D unclear. This TCR was sampled from a human donor who received a COVID-19 vaccine. This CDR3 is CASSEALGRAGGGYTF. DNA of the CDR3: TGTGCCAGCAGTGAAGCGCTAGGGAGGGCAGGAGGAGGCTACACCTTC.